Listed here are 25 T cell receptor beta chains from one sample, sequenced in a study of blood T cell repertoires in COVID-19. TCRdb's table, derived via immunoSEQ multiplex PCR, lists solely in-frame clones and lacks some. The data show around 39,000 clones, with approximately 81% seen just once and 25% to 30% held by the top ten. Material: peripheral blood. All receptors derive from a man at least 80 years old with active or convalescent COVID-19.

This chain joins TRBV14 and TRBJ2-1, with 7 bases lining up with TRBD2. This CDR3 region has 16 residues. Per germline, CDR1 SGHDN and CDR2 FVKESK. V lost 0 bases to trimming and J lost 2 bases; unmatched junction nucleotides: 4. This CDR3 reads CASSQDTSEAYNEQFF. Here the CDR3 DNA reads TGTGCCAGCAGCCAAGATACTAGCGAAGCCTACAATGAGCAGTTCTTC.

The rearrangement links TRBV7-9 to TRBJ2-3; the match to TRBD2 covers 8 bases. CDR3 length equals 14 residues. Looked up from germline, CDR1 is SEHNR and CDR2 is FQNEAQ (reference sequence). With V trimmed by 5 bases and J by 3 bases, 4 bases remained unmatched. CDR3 in DNA: TGTGCCAGCAGCGCGCGGGGGGAGACAGATACGCAGTATTTT. Amino acid sequence: CASSARGETDTQYF.

The chain has TRBV7-2 and TRBJ2-7; 8 bases match TRBD1. Germline V lookup: CDR1 SGHTA, CDR2 FQGNSA. With 5 bases clipped from V and 6 bases from J, the junction kept 9 bases outside the gene matches. The CDR3 loop spans 14 amino acids. The CDR3 nucleotides read TGTGCCAGCAGCGTAGACAGGGGTGGGGGCGAGCAGTACTTC. It specifies CASSVDRGGGEQYF.

The chain couples TRBV30 to TRBJ1-3, with D possibly matching TRBD1 (6 bases). The CDR3 is 15 residues long. Germline V CDR1 and CDR2: GTSNPN, SVGIG (reference sequence). Trimming shortened V by 4 bases and J by 0 bases, and 13 bases separated the two germline ends. This chain's CDR3 is CAWKIGQRSGNTIYF. The CDR3 region has the DNA TGTGCCTGGAAGATAGGACAGCGCTCTGGAAACACCATATATTTT.

The chain links TRBV19 to TRBJ1-5; D is perhaps TRBD1 (6 bases). Germline loops: CDR1 LNHDA, CDR2 SQIVND (reference sequence). This CDR3 region has 14 residues. V was pared by 7 bases and J by 5 bases, with 15 bases between. The CDR3 protein is CASISPGGDQPQHF. CDR3 in DNA: TGTGCCAGTATTTCACCGGGGGGCGATCAGCCCCAGCATTTT.

V and J are TRBV4-3 and TRBJ1-3; no definite D call. The V end lost 3 bases, the J end lost 2 bases, and 8 bases lay between the germline ends. Per germline, CDR1 LGHNA and CDR2 YSLEER. This CDR3 comprises 14 residues. This CDR3 reads CASSHEGPGNTIYF. Here the CDR3 DNA reads TGCGCCAGCAGCCATGAGGGTCCTGGAAACACCATATATTTT.

This chain joins TRBV7-8 and TRBJ2-5; D may be TRBD1 (7 bases). The CDR3 is 20 amino acids. The ends were cut back, 4 bases at V and 4 bases at J, with 31 bases in the middle. Germline loops: CDR1 SGHVS, CDR2 FQNEAQ. The CDR3 nucleotides are TGTGCCAGCAGCTACGGACTCGGAGGGCCTCTTGGTCGGACAGGAGAGACCCAGTACTTC. It is translated as CASSYGLGGPLGRTGETQYF.

The J gene is TRBJ2-1, the V gene TRBV19; a weak D match, TRBD1 (5 bases). The CDR3 covers 15 residues. Germline V gene lookup returns CDR1 LNHDA and CDR2 SQIVND (reference sequence). Trimming took 3 bases from V and 3 from J, leaving 12 bases between them. CDR3 region: CASSILAGLYNEQFF. The CDR3 coding sequence is TGTGCCAGTAGTATTCTGGCAGGGCTCTACAATGAGCAGTTCTTC.

V gene TRBV6-6 combines with J gene TRBJ2-1, with 10 bases matching TRBD2. The trim removed 5 bases at V and 9 bases at J, leaving 13 bases unmatched. The CDR3 covers 16 residues. Germline assignment: CDR1 MNHNY and CDR2 SVGAGI (reference sequence). The CDR3 is CASSPRIAGGLGEQFF. The CDR3, as DNA: TGTGCCAGCAGTCCCCGGATAGCGGGGGGATTGGGTGAGCAGTTCTTC.

The V and J genes are TRBV6-2 or TRBV6-3 and TRBJ2-2; 9 nucleotides match TRBD1. Losses at the gene ends were 5 bases for V and 7 bases for J; bases not matched to a gene: 5. The CDR3 loop spans 14 amino acids. Germline V CDR1 and CDR2: MNHEY, SVGEGT. As DNA, the CDR3 is TGTGCCAGCAGTCGGGACAGGGATATCGGGGAGCTGTTTTTT. Translated, it gives CASSRDRDIGELFF.

The gene calls are TRBV10-3 and TRBJ1-2; the match to TRBD1 covers 9 bases. The CDR3 is 14 amino acids. Per the germline V gene, CDR1 is ENHRY and CDR2 is SYGVKD. With V trimmed by 2 bases and J by 8 bases, 6 bases remained unmatched. The CDR3 is CAISERQGEDGYTF. The DNA for the CDR3 is TGTGCCATCAGTGAGCGACAGGGGGAGGACGGCTACACCTTC.

The chain employs TRBV5-6 and TRBJ1-1, with a weak D call TRBD1 (5 bases). Trimming pared 3 bases from V and 5 bases from J, leaving 17 bases between. The CDR3 contains 15 residues. Germline CDR1 and CDR2: SGHDT and YYEEEE. The CDR3 DNA reads TGTGCCAGCAGCTCCCCCCTGGTCAGGGTAACTGAAGCTTTCTTT. Translating it yields CASSSPLVRVTEAFF.

The chain has TRBV21-1 and TRBJ2-7; the D call of TRBD2 is as the table states it, not checked on the DNA. TRBV21-1 is designated a pseudogene. CDR3 length: 14 amino acids. CDR3 sequence (DNA): TGTGCCAGCAAGGGACTAGCGGATATCTACGAGCAGTACTTC. It is translated as CASKGLADIYEQYF.

The rearrangement links TRBV7-2 to TRBJ2-2, with D maybe TRBD1 (5 bases). Looked up from germline, CDR1 is SGHTA and CDR2 is FQGNSA. V lost 1 base, J lost 7 bases, and 10 bases lay in between. This CDR3 comprises 14 residues. CDR3 sequence: CASSLERGVGELFF. In DNA form, the CDR3 reads TGTGCCAGCAGCTTAGAAAGGGGCGTCGGGGAGCTGTTTTTT. The full variable domain, in which reference TRBV7-2 and TRBJ2-2 provide the parts outside the CDR3, is GAGVSQSPSNKVTEKGKDVELRCDPISGHTALYWYRQSLGQGLEFLIYFQGNSAPDKSGLPSDRFSAERTGGSVSTLTIQRTQQEDSAVYLCASSLERGVGELFFGEGSRLTVL.

The chain uses TRBV6-5 and TRBJ1-2; 8 nucleotides match TRBD1. The germline CDR1 and CDR2 sequences are MNHEY and SVGAGI. After removal of 7 bases from V and 8 bases from J, the junction contained 12 bases not matched to a gene. The CDR3 runs 14 residues. The CDR3 nucleotides read TGTGCCAGCAAAGACGACAGGGGCCATAGAGGCTACACCTTC. Its translation is CASKDDRGHRGYTF.

The chain employs TRBV7-2 and TRBJ2-4; 8 nucleotides align to TRBD2. Germline CDR1 and CDR2: SGHTA and FQGNSA. The CDR3 has 14 amino acids. The ends lost 1 base at V and 5 bases at J; junction bases unmatched: 1. The chain's CDR3 is CASSLGGGQNIQYF. The CDR3 coding sequence is TGTGCCAGCAGCTTAGGCGGGGGGCAAAACATTCAGTACTTC.

The chain is built from TRBV7-3 and TRBJ2-2; D gene uncertain. Germline values: CDR1 SGHTA, CDR2 FQGTGA. The V end was cut by 2 bases, the J end by 0 bases, with 10 bases between. CDR3 length equals 16 residues. CDR3 loop: CASSLVAAANTGELFF. CDR3 in DNA: TGTGCCAGCAGCTTAGTGGCGGCCGCGAACACCGGGGAGCTGTTTTTT.

This clone appeared a few times. This sequence joins TRBV7-9 and TRBJ1-1, with a weak D call TRBD1 (5 bases). From germline, CDR1 is SEHNR and CDR2 FQNEAQ (reference sequence). V lost 5 bases to trimming and J lost 1 base, with 17 bases between them. This CDR3 has 16 amino acids. The CDR3 DNA follows: TGTGCCAGCAGCAGTCGGTCGGGGGTATGGAACACTGAAGCTTTCTTT. It codes for CASSSRSGVWNTEAFF.

The chain combines TRBV5-1 with TRBJ2-1, with D tentatively TRBD1 (6 bases). CDR3 size: 15 residues. V was cut by 0 bases and J by 4 bases, with 11 bases left in between. In germline, CDR1 is SGHRS, CDR2 YFSETQ. CDR3 sequence: CASSLDLGQYNEQFF. CDR3 sequence (DNA): TGCGCCAGCAGCTTGGACCTTGGACAGTACAATGAGCAGTTCTTC. Full variable domain (missing parts from reference TRBV5-1 and TRBJ2-1): KAGVTQTPRYLIKTRGQQVTLSCSPISGHRSVSWYQQTPGQGLQFLFEYFSETQRNKGNFPGRFSGRQFSNSRSEMNVSTLELGDSALYLCASSLDLGQYNEQFFGPGTRLTVL.

This clone was recorded once. This chain links TRBV6-1 with TRBJ2-2, with a possible D match to TRBD1 (6 bases). V was cut by 3 bases and J by 1 base, with 12 bases left in between. CDR1 MNHNS and CDR2 SASEGT come from the germline V gene. The CDR3 is 16 residues long. CDR3 coding DNA: TGTGCCAGCAGTGAGTCTATAGGGGGGAACACCGGGGAGCTGTTTTTT. Translation: CASSESIGGNTGELFF.

The V call is TRBV6-6, the J call TRBJ1-6; D gene ambiguous. Germline CDR1 MNHNY, CDR2 SVGAGI (reference sequence). The V and J ends lost 2 bases and 4 bases respectively, with 6 bases between them. The CDR3 extends over 14 amino acids. The CDR3 here is CASSYQEYNSPLHF. In DNA, the CDR3 is TGTGCCAGCAGTTACCAGGAATATAATTCACCCCTCCACTTT.

The rearrangement links TRBV4-3 to TRBJ2-2; 9 bases fit TRBD2. Per the germline V gene, CDR1 is LGHNA and CDR2 is YSLEER. V lost 0 bases, J lost 4 bases, and 6 bases stayed unmatched. CDR3 size: 17 residues. The CDR3 DNA is TGCGCCAGCAGCCAAGATTTGGCGCGGGGGGGCACCGGGGAGCTGTTTTTT. Translated, it gives CASSQDLARGGTGELFF.

The chain joins TRBV6-2 or TRBV6-3 to TRBJ1-2; D remains ambiguous. Germline loops: CDR1 MNHEY, CDR2 SVGEGT. V was pared by 5 bases and J by 8 bases, with 12 bases between. The CDR3 has 12 residues. CDR3 in DNA: TGTGCCAGCAGTCAGGATGTCCGAGGCTACACCTTC. This sequence encodes CASSQDVRGYTF.

V usage is TRBV6-5 and J usage is TRBJ1-1, with 8 bases that match TRBD1. Losses at the gene ends were 5 bases for V and 6 bases for J; bases not matched to a gene: 8. CDR3 length: 14 residues. Per germline, CDR1 MNHEY and CDR2 SVGAGI. The CDR3 region has the DNA TGTGCCAGCAGTCACCGGGACAGGAAGGCTGAAGCTTTCTTT. Its protein is CASSHRDRKAEAFF.

The gene calls are TRBV19 and TRBJ1-2; D is unclear. Between the trimmed V and J ends, which lost 4 bases and 2 bases, there was a span of 5 bases. Germline CDR1 is LNHDA and CDR2 is SQIVND (reference sequence). The CDR3 is 12 residues long. CDR3 loop: CASSNQNYGYTF. Written as DNA, the CDR3 is TGTGCCAGTAGTAATCAAAACTATGGCTACACCTTC.